This is a list of T cell receptor beta chains from one sample in a study of T cell responses to AZD1222 COVID-19 vaccine. The data were produced by immunoSEQ multiplex PCR, yet TCRdb's version contains in-frame clones alone and is incomplete. Here the sample spans approximately 130,000 clones, approximately 86% being singletons. The sequenced sample was peripheral blood, obtained 28 days after the second AZD1222 dose. The receptors were sampled from an adult who received the AZD1222 COVID-19 vaccine. CDR3s include the opening cysteine and the closing phenylalanine or tryptophan. The D gene is left open where the match is weak. Expanded clones get a size class; other rows say once, few or many, or leave the size out.

V gene	J gene	D gene	clone size	CDR3 DNA	CDR3 protein
TRBV7-2	TRBJ1-6	TRBD1	.	TGTGCCAGCAGGGAGGGGACAGCAAATTCACCCCTCCACTTT	CASREGTANSPLHF
TRBV19	TRBJ1-1	.	.	TGTGCCAGTAGTTTCGGGGCAGCAAACACTGAAGCTTTCTTT	CASSFGAANTEAFF
TRBV6-2/TRBV6-3	TRBJ1-2	.	once	TGTGCCAGCAGTTACTCGAGTGGGACCTATGGCTACACCTTC	CASSYSSGTYGYTF
TRBV19	TRBJ2-5	TRBD2	.	TGTGCCAGTATCCGGCTCATGTGTGAGCGGGGTGGGGAGACCCAGTACTTC	CASIRLMCERGGETQYF
TRBV3-1/TRBV3-2	TRBJ1-1	.	.	TGTGCCAGCAGCCGATCAGGGAACACTGAAGCTTTCTTT	CASSRSGNTEAFF
TRBV28	TRBJ2-1	.	.	TGTGCCAGCAGTTCCCATAATGAGCAGTTCTTC	CASSSHNEQFF
TRBV7-8	TRBJ2-5	.	.	TGTGCCAGCAGCTTTGTAGAGACCCAGTACTTC	CASSFVETQYF
TRBV30	TRBJ2-5	.	.	TGTGCCTGGAGTGTAGGAGGAAGGGAGACCCAGTACTTC	CAWSVGGRETQYF
TRBV9	TRBJ1-4	.	.	TGTGCCAGCAGCGCGGGGGGATCTGATGAAAAACTGTTTTTT	CASSAGGSDEKLFF
TRBV10-2	TRBJ2-6	TRBD1	.	TGCGCCAGCAGTGAACTCTCGGACAGGCCGGAACCCTCTGGGGCCAACGTCCTGACTTTC	CASSELSDRPEPSGANVLTF
TRBV5-1	TRBJ1-2	.	.	TGCGCCAGCAGCTTGTCTGGAAACGGCTACACCTTC	CASSLSGNGYTF
TRBV19	TRBJ1-3	.	.	TGTGCCAGTAGTATTGCGAGAAACACCATATATTTT	CASSIARNTIYF
TRBV4-2	TRBJ2-1	TRBD2	once	TGTGCCAGCAGCCAAGCGGCGGGGGGCCTAAACTACAATGAGCAGTTCTTC	CASSQAAGGLNYNEQFF
TRBV7-9	TRBJ2-3	TRBD2	.	TGTGCCAGCAGCTTTCGGGGGGAGACAGATACGCAGTATTTT	CASSFRGETDTQYF
TRBV6-5	TRBJ2-7	TRBD1	.	TGTGCCAGCAGTCTGGGACAGCCTGGTTCCTACGAGCAGTACTTC	CASSLGQPGSYEQYF
TRBV9	TRBJ1-4	.	.	TGTGCCAGCAGCGTAGGGTGGGGCACTAATGAAAAACTGTTTTTT	CASSVGWGTNEKLFF
TRBV5-6	TRBJ2-3	.	.	TGTGCCAGCAGCTTGGTGGTACAGGGAACGCAGTATTTT	CASSLVVQGTQYF
TRBV7-2	TRBJ2-2	.	.	TGTGCCAGCAGCTTAGATAGTTCGAGGGGTCGGCTGTTTTTT	CASSLDSSRGRLFF
TRBV14	TRBJ2-1	TRBD1	.	TGTGCCAGCAGCGCCCGACAGGGGTGGGCCTACAATGAGCAGTTCTTC	CASSARQGWAYNEQFF
TRBV6-5	TRBJ1-3	TRBD1	.	TGTGCCAGCAGTTACTCCGGACAGGGGACCGGAAACACCATATATTTT	CASSYSGQGTGNTIYF
TRBV29-1	TRBJ1-5	TRBD1	.	TGCAGCGTGGAACAGGGGCGCAATCAGCCCCAGCATTTT	CSVEQGRNQPQHF
TRBV3-1/TRBV3-2	TRBJ1-2	TRBD1	.	TGTGCCAGCAGCCGCGGACAGGGGGCGAAGGGCTACACCTTC	CASSRGQGAKGYTF
TRBV7-3	TRBJ2-3	.	once	TGTGCCAGCAGCTCTGCGGGGGCGAGCACAGATACGCAGTATTTT	CASSSAGASTDTQYF
TRBV9	TRBJ1-2	.	.	TGTGCCAGCAGCAAGGTATCGGGGGTGGCAAACTATGGCTACACCTTC	CASSKVSGVANYGYTF
TRBV5-1	TRBJ2-5	TRBD1	once	TGCGCCAGCAGCACCCGGGACAGGGGAGGTGAGACCCAGTACTTC	CASSTRDRGGETQYF
TRBV20-1	TRBJ2-7	TRBD2	.	TGCAGTGCTAGTGGGGGCCTAGCGGGGGACTACGAGCAGTACTTC	CSASGGLAGDYEQYF
TRBV21-1	TRBJ1-5	.	once	TGTGCCAGCAGCAAAAAAACAGACTGCAATCAGCCCCAGCATTTT	CASSKKTDCNQPQHF
TRBV5-1	TRBJ2-7	.	.	TGCGCCAGCAGCCCGGACGGATTATACGAGCAGTACTTC	CASSPDGLYEQYF
TRBV5-1	TRBJ1-1	TRBD1	.	TGCGCCAGCAGCTTGGGGTCGGGACAGGGGAACACTGAAGCTTTCTTT	CASSLGSGQGNTEAFF
TRBV6-5	TRBJ2-2	.	.	TGTGCCAGCAGTTTCGTCGGCACCGGGGAGCTGTTTTTT	CASSFVGTGELFF
TRBV6-5	TRBJ1-3	.	.	TGTGCCAGCTCGGGACGGACCTCTGGAAACACCATATATTTT	CASSGRTSGNTIYF
TRBV7-8	TRBJ1-3	.	.	TGTGCCAGCACCTTCCCCGACACCTTTTACGACACCATATATTTT	CASTFPDTFYDTIYF
TRBV25-1	TRBJ1-1	.	.	TGTGCCAGCAGTGAATACACAGGCCTGGCCACTGAAGCTTTCTTT	CASSEYTGLATEAFF
TRBV5-1	TRBJ2-7	TRBD1	.	TGCGCCAGCAGCATGGGACAGGGTAAAGGCGAGCAGTACTTC	CASSMGQGKGEQYF
TRBV27	TRBJ1-4	.	.	TGTGCCAGCAGTCCCCTGGGGGGAGGTCGTGAAAAACTGTTTTTT	CASSPLGGGREKLFF
TRBV5-1	TRBJ1-6	TRBD1	.	TGCGCCAGCAGCTTGGAGGGACAGGTCGGCCCGAACGCTAATTCACCCCTCCACTTT	CASSLEGQVGPNANSPLHF
TRBV25-1	TRBJ2-2	.	.	TGTGCCAGCTCCGGACCGGGACACAGCACCGGGGAGCTGTTTTTT	CASSGPGHSTGELFF
TRBV28	TRBJ2-3	TRBD1	few	TGTGCCAGCGGACAGGGGAATTCGCATACGCAGTATTTT	CASGQGNSHTQYF
TRBV4-1	TRBJ1-5	TRBD1	once	TGCGCCAGCAGCCAAGCGTATACGGTGGGGGCCGGGACAGGGAATCAGCCCCAGCATTTT	CASSQAYTVGAGTGNQPQHF
TRBV12-3/TRBV12-4	TRBJ1-5	.	few	TGTGCCAGCACACAGGTCGGAAGGGAGCCCCAGCATTTT	CASTQVGREPQHF
TRBV19	TRBJ2-5	TRBD2	.	TGTGCCAGTAGTATCCGACTAGCGGGGGTGGAGACCCAGTACTTC	CASSIRLAGVETQYF